The following is a T cell receptor (beta chain) sequence with its context. Here immunoSEQ multiplex PCR was the method, and the copy in TCRdb shows in-frame clones only, minus some. The profile shows more than 200,000 clones, 65% to 85% of them singletons. The data originate from a study of blood T cell repertoires in COVID-19. V was clipped by 3 bases and J by 0 bases, with 9 bases between them. Germline CDR1 SGHTA, CDR2 FQGNSA. This CDR3 spans 15 amino acids. The specimen sequenced was peripheral blood. The clonotype was recovered from a woman of 80 years or more with acute or convalescent COVID-19. The chain combines TRBV7-2 with TRBJ1-3; D call uncertain. This CDR3 reads CASSFGTSSGNTIYF. The DNA for the CDR3 is TGTGCCAGCAGCTTTGGTACTTCCTCTGGAAACACCATATATTTT.